These 24 T cell receptor beta chains came from one sample sequenced in a study of blood T cell repertoires in COVID-19. Using immunoSEQ multiplex PCR, the repertoire was profiled, and TCRdb retains in-frame clones only, with some absent. The sample has around 160,000 clones; about four fifths are singletons. Sequencing was carried out using peripheral blood. These receptors all come from a human donor with acute or convalescent COVID-19. The donor label of this sample is uncertain.

The chain couples TRBV7-9 to TRBJ2-2, with a weak D call TRBD1 (5 bases). V lost 4 bases and J lost 1, with 13 bases in between. The CDR3 runs 16 residues. Per the germline V gene, CDR1 is SEHNR and CDR2 is FQNEAQ (reference sequence). Written as DNA, the CDR3 is TGTGCCAGCAGCTCAGACAGTCGGAAGAACACCGGGGAGCTGTTTTTT. It yields the protein CASSSDSRKNTGELFF.

The V and J genes are TRBV19 and TRBJ2-1; a weak D match, TRBD2 (5 bases). Trimming removed 1 base at V and 7 bases at J, with 8 bases between. Germline-derived CDR1 and CDR2 are LNHDA and SQIVND (reference sequence). This CDR3 comprises 13 residues. DNA of the CDR3: TGTGCCAGTAGTATAGTGAGGGTGAATGAGCAGTTCTTC. It encodes CASSIVRVNEQFF. Full variable domain (outside the CDR3, taken from reference TRBV19 and TRBJ2-1): DGGITQSPKYLFRKEGQNVTLSCEQNLNHDAMYWYRQDPGQGLRLIYYSQIVNDFQKGDIAEGYSVSREKKESFPLTVTSAQKNPTAFYLCASSIVRVNEQFFGPGTRLTVL.

This clone was observed a single time. This rearrangement joins TRBV21-1 to TRBJ2-7; TRBD1 is taken as the D call from the table, unchecked against the DNA. TRBV21-1 constitutes a pseudogene. This CDR3 region has 14 residues. The CDR3 DNA reads TGTGCCAGCAGCAAAGGGCCCCAGGACTACGAGCAGTACTTC. Translated, it gives CASSKGPQDYEQYF.

The gene calls are TRBV7-2 and TRBJ1-1; maybe TRBD1 (6 bases). Germline CDR1 is SGHTA and CDR2 is FQGNSA. Trimming removed 0 bases from V and 10 bases from J, with 12 bases in between. The CDR3 is 13 residues long. CDR3 nucleotides: TGTGCCAGCAGCTTAGCGGGGGCGGCAGGAGCTTTCTTT. It encodes CASSLAGAAGAFF.

The genes are TRBV6-4 and TRBJ1-6, with a tentative D call TRBD1 (5 bases). V was clipped by 6 bases and J by 2 bases, with 8 bases between them. CDR3 length equals 14 residues. The V gene's germline CDR1 is MRHNA and CDR2 SNTAGT. CDR3 protein: CASRGVPYNSPLHF. DNA for the CDR3: TGTGCCAGCAGAGGGGTCCCCTATAATTCACCCCTCCACTTT.

In this sample, this clone turned up a few times. The V and J genes are TRBV19 and TRBJ1-3; 8 nucleotides line up with TRBD1. CDR3 size: 16 residues. Trimming cost V 4 bases and J 2 bases; bases outside gene matches: 7. Germline V gives CDR1 LNHDA, CDR2 SQIVND (reference sequence). CDR3 sequence (DNA): TGTGCCAGTAGTACTCGACAGGGGTCAACTGGAAACACCATATATTTT. It translates to CASSTRQGSTGNTIYF.

The V gene is TRBV4-2, the J gene TRBJ1-6, with 9 positions matching TRBD1. With V trimmed by 5 bases and J by 3 bases, 5 bases remained unmatched. Germline loops: CDR1 LGHNA, CDR2 YNFKEQ. The CDR3 runs 16 residues. CDR3 nucleotides: TGTGCCAGCAGCGAGCAGGGACAGGGCTATAATTCACCCCTCCACTTT. This sequence encodes CASSEQGQGYNSPLHF.

This clone appeared a single time. This chain connects TRBV7-2 to TRBJ2-3, with 8 bases aligning to TRBD2. CDR3 length: 16 residues. V lost 3 bases to trimming and J lost 2 bases; unmatched junction nucleotides: 7. Germline V gene sequence: CDR1 SGHTA, CDR2 FQGNSA. CDR3 in amino acids: CASSLFGTSPTDTQYF. The DNA of the CDR3 is TGTGCCAGCAGCTTGTTCGGGACTAGTCCCACAGATACGCAGTATTTT.

This sequence joins TRBV6-1 and TRBJ1-1, with unresolved D. This CDR3 spans 14 amino acids. Germline loops: CDR1 MNHNS, CDR2 SASEGT. V was pared by 3 bases and J by 5 bases, with 13 bases between. This chain's CDR3 is CASSDPGSRTEAFF. The CDR3 DNA reads TGTGCCAGCAGTGATCCGGGGTCGAGGACTGAAGCTTTCTTT.

The chain links TRBV7-9 to TRBJ2-3, with TRBD2 matching over 7 bases. After removal of 7 bases from V and 1 base from J, the junction contained 5 bases not matched to a gene. The CDR3 totals 14 residues. The germline CDR1 and CDR2 sequences are SEHNR and FQNEAQ (reference sequence). The CDR3 region is CASTPGGGTDTQYF. The DNA for the CDR3 is TGTGCCAGCACCCCGGGGGGAGGCACAGATACGCAGTATTTT.

This chain uses TRBV4-1 with TRBJ2-3; D ambiguous. The germline V gene encodes CDR1 MGHRA and CDR2 YSYEKL. The length of the CDR3 is 15 residues. Between the trimmed V and J ends, which lost 4 bases and 1 base, there was a span of 12 bases. DNA for the CDR3: TGCGCCAGCAGCCCCTCTGACTGGCGCACAGATACGCAGTATTTT. This sequence encodes CASSPSDWRTDTQYF.

The V and J genes are TRBV7-8 and TRBJ2-7; 9 bases are shared with TRBD1. The CDR3 loop spans 15 amino acids. Per the germline V gene, CDR1 is SGHVS and CDR2 is FQNEAQ. J lost 3 bases, V lost 5 bases, and 8 bases had no gene match. CDR3 sequence (DNA): TGTGCCAGCAGCGCGACACAGGGGGCTGGCTACGAGCAGTACTTC. Translated: CASSATQGAGYEQYF.

V gene TRBV6-6 combines with J gene TRBJ1-1; 7 bases fit TRBD1. The germline V gene encodes CDR1 MNHNY and CDR2 SVGAGI (reference sequence). V lost 6 bases to trimming and J lost 6 bases; unmatched junction nucleotides: 13. The CDR3 covers 15 residues. The CDR3 region is CASRYEAGGMAEAFF. The CDR3 region has the DNA TGTGCCAGCAGGTACGAAGCAGGGGGGATGGCTGAAGCTTTCTTT.

This chain links TRBV14 with TRBJ1-1; D ambiguous. V gave up 2 bases and J gave up 1 base, with 5 bases separating them. The CDR3 totals 13 residues. Germline assignment: CDR1 SGHDN and CDR2 FVKESK. The CDR3 DNA reads as TGTGCCAGCAGCCAACAGTGGAACACTGAAGCTTTCTTT. Translated, it gives CASSQQWNTEAFF.

The CDR3 bases are TGTGCCAGTAGTAAGACAGTTGAGGTCGCTGAAGCTTTCTTT. Translating it yields CASSKTVEVAEAFF. V and J are TRBV19 and TRBJ1-1; maybe TRBD1 (5 bases). Trimming left V 4 bases short and J 6 bases short, with 15 bases between. The CDR3 contains 14 residues. Germline V gene data show CDR1 as LNHDA and CDR2 as SQIVND (reference sequence).

V is TRBV14 and J is TRBJ1-2, with D maybe TRBD1 (5 bases). CDR1 and CDR2 from the germline V gene are SGHDN and FVKESK. Trimming left V 4 bases short and J 5 bases short, with 14 bases between. This CDR3 is built from 14 residues. CDR3 in amino acids: CASSPVQRGYGYTF. The CDR3 coding sequence is TGTGCCAGCAGCCCGGTGCAAAGGGGATATGGCTACACCTTC.

In this sample, this clone turned up once. The genes are TRBV29-1 and TRBJ2-7, with TRBD2 as a possible D gene (6 bases). The V gene lost 3 bases and the J gene lost 5 bases, with 11 bases spanning the gap. The CDR3 has 12 residues. In germline, CDR1 is SQVTM, CDR2 ANQGSEA. The CDR3 nucleotides are TGCAGCGTTGAGGAGGGTCGGCACGAGCAGTACTTC. Residues: CSVEEGRHEQYF.

CDR3 residues: CASSALGLSGNTIYF. The CDR3 DNA reads as TGTGCCAGCAGCGCCTTGGGGCTCTCTGGAAACACCATATATTTT. The rearrangement uses TRBV9 and TRBJ1-3; TRBD1 is a possible D gene (5 bases). Germline CDR1 and CDR2: SGDLS and YYNGEE. The CDR3 consists of 15 residues. V lost 3 bases, J lost 0 bases, and 10 bases lay in between. Based on the CDR3 plus reference TRBV9 and TRBJ1-3, the full variable domain is DSGVTQTPKHLITATGQRVTLRCSPRSGDLSVYWYQQSLDQGLQFLIQYYNGEERAKGNILERFSAQQFPDLHSELNLSSLELGDSALYFCASSALGLSGNTIYFGEGSWLTVV.

This chain connects TRBV2 to TRBJ1-1; no clear D. Germline V lookup: CDR1 SNHLY, CDR2 FYNNEI. This CDR3 is 12 amino acids long. V lost 6 bases and J lost 2, with 7 bases in between. The CDR3 DNA is TGTGCCAGCAGAGCGGGAAACACTGAAGCTTTCTTT. It specifies CASRAGNTEAFF.

For this clone: An end of the junction differs from the germline gene, which may be a read error. CDR3 region: CATSIARGETQYF. The CDR3 DNA follows: TGTGCCACCAGTATAGCGAGAGGGGAGACCCAGTACTTC. The J gene is TRBJ2-5, the V gene TRBV2; perhaps TRBD2 as D (5 bases). Germline lookup yields CDR1 SNHLY and CDR2 FYNNEI. The CDR3 is made up of 13 amino acids.

The rearrangement uses TRBV19 and TRBJ1-5, with D perhaps TRBD1 (5 bases). Trimming left V 5 bases short and J 5 bases short, with 13 bases between. The CDR3 has 14 amino acids. The germline V gene encodes CDR1 LNHDA and CDR2 SQIVND (reference sequence). The CDR3 is CASSDGGRDQPQHF. CDR3 nucleotides: TGTGCCAGTAGTGATGGGGGGAGGGATCAGCCCCAGCATTTT.

This chain joins TRBV4-2 and TRBJ2-5; D is possibly TRBD1 (5 bases). CDR1 and CDR2 (germline): LGHNA, YNFKEQ. The CDR3 extends over 15 amino acids. Trimming pared 0 bases from V and 1 base from J, leaving 9 bases between. For the CDR3, the DNA is TGTGCCAGCAGCCAAGAGTTAGGGGCCCAAGAGACCCAGTACTTC. This codes for CASSQELGAQETQYF.

The rearrangement joins TRBV11-2 to TRBJ1-4, with 8 bases that match TRBD1. This CDR3 region has 17 residues. J lost 7 bases, V lost 2 bases, and 12 bases had no gene match. The germline V gene encodes CDR1 SGHAT and CDR2 FQNNGV. CDR3: CASSLSKLTGVGEKLFF. The CDR3 DNA reads as TGTGCCAGCAGCTTATCCAAATTGACAGGGGTGGGTGAAAAACTGTTTTTT.

This chain uses TRBV7-6 with TRBJ2-2; 10 positions agree with TRBD1. After removal of 2 bases from V and 1 base from J, the junction contained 10 bases not matched to a gene. Per germline, CDR1 SGHVS and CDR2 FNYEAQ. This CDR3 has 19 amino acids. CDR3 loop: CASSLPRTGGNLNTGELFF. The CDR3 DNA reads as TGTGCCAGCAGCTTACCTCGGACAGGGGGTAATTTGAACACCGGGGAGCTGTTTTTT. Based on the CDR3 plus reference TRBV7-6 and TRBJ2-2, the full variable domain is GAGVSQSPRYKVTKRGQDVALRCDPISGHVSLYWYRQALGQGPEFLTYFNYEAQQDKSGLPNDRFSAERPEGSISTLTIQRTEQRDSAMYRCASSLPRTGGNLNTGELFFGEGSRLTVL.